This T cell receptor beta chain was sequenced during a study of blood T cells in healthy people across ages. General observations from the study: Bulk PBMC profiling left naive and antigen-experienced comparisons inconclusive.

This clonotype was found many times. Its antigen is undetermined. Total RNA extracted from each sample amounted to at least 5 micrograms. The use of a sample-barcoded 5' primer and a J-beta primer mix characterized a second PCR of roughly 7 to 11 cycles. In TCRdb, the 5' RACE reads were re-called with MiXCR into one record per CDR3 protein. Among approximately 1.5 million distinct CDR3 sequences listed, 30% to 35% were seen once. This CDR3 spans 14 amino acids. From germline, CDR1 is DFQATT and CDR2 SNEGSKA (reference sequence). The V gene lost 6 bases and the J gene lost 6 bases, with 18 bases spanning the gap.

Material: blood. The rearrangement uses TRBV20-1 and TRBJ2-1; the D gene is possibly TRBD2 (6 bases). This receptor was taken from a woman aged 30 to 39 in good health. The CDR3 DNA sequence: TGCAGTGCCATTCCGGGACTTGCCACCAATGAGCAGTTCTTC. This gives the protein CSAIPGLATNEQFF.